This TCR beta chain is from a study of blood T cell repertoires in COVID-19. This clone has only one observation. Trimming took 2 bases from V and 0 from J, leaving 8 bases between them. Germline assignment: CDR1 KGHSH and CDR2 LQKENI. The CDR3 is 15 residues long. The method was immunoSEQ multiplex PCR; TCRdb's version includes in-frame clones alone and lacks a portion of them. The table includes 80,000 to 90,000 clones, around 84% detected once. Source material: peripheral blood. The chain recombines TRBV18 with TRBJ2-1; D unclear. The clonotype comes from a man aged 35 to 55 with acute or convalescent COVID-19. In DNA, the CDR3 is TGTGCCAGCTCACCAAAGGAGAGCTCCTACAATGAGCAGTTCTTC. This sequence encodes CASSPKESSYNEQFF.